One sample yielded the 12 T cell receptor beta chains listed below, sequenced in a study of blood T cell repertoires in COVID-19. Here immunoSEQ multiplex PCR was the method, and the copy in TCRdb shows in-frame clones only, minus some. This table holds under 100,000 clones, 89% found once. Sequenced input: peripheral blood. Every receptor here comes from a man in his fifties or sixties with acute or convalescent COVID-19.

The chain recombines TRBV5-1 with TRBJ2-1, with 8 bases identical to TRBD1. CDR1 and CDR2 (germline): SGHRS, YFSETQ. The CDR3 has 16 residues. J gave up 6 bases and V 5 bases, and 13 bases lay outside the gene matches. The CDR3 nucleotides read TGCGCCAGCAGTCAAACCGTCGGGACAGGTAGCAATGAGCAGTTCTTC. Translated, it gives CASSQTVGTGSNEQFF.

This sequence joins TRBV5-6 and TRBJ1-1, with D tentatively TRBD1 (6 bases). The CDR3 loop spans 18 amino acids. V was cut by 4 bases and J by 0 bases, with 22 bases left in between. Per the germline V gene, CDR1 is SGHDT and CDR2 is YYEEEE. The DNA of the CDR3 is TGTGCCAGCAGCGCCACTACAGGGAGAAGTAGAGTGAACACTGAAGCTTTCTTT. This codes for CASSATTGRSRVNTEAFF.

V gene TRBV10-3 combines with J gene TRBJ2-7, with TRBD2 matching 15 bases. The CDR3 is made up of 17 amino acids. The germline V gene has CDR1 ENHRY and CDR2 SYGVKD. The V segment lost 6 bases and the J segment 3 bases; nucleotides outside the gene matches: 9. The CDR3 is CAISGHGTSGGIYEQYF. CDR3 bases: TGTGCCATCAGCGGCCATGGGACTAGCGGGGGGATCTACGAGCAGTACTTC.

This clone was found once. The chain joins TRBV19 to TRBJ1-5; TRBD1 agrees at 7 bases. Germline V gene sequence: CDR1 LNHDA, CDR2 SQIVND (reference sequence). V lost 7 bases and J lost 1; bases outside the gene matches: 7. This CDR3 has 15 amino acids. The DNA of the CDR3 is TGTGCCAGTACCCAACAGGGGTTAAGCAATCAGCCCCAGCATTTT. It encodes CASTQQGLSNQPQHF.

This clone was recorded only once. V usage is TRBV18 and J usage is TRBJ2-5, with D possibly TRBD2 on 6 matching bases. This CDR3 is 14 amino acids long. Trimming took 6 bases from V and 3 from J, leaving 14 bases between them. Germline CDR1 KGHSH, CDR2 LQKENI. CDR3 DNA sequence: TGTGCCAGCTCCCTGGGTGCGGGGAAAGAGACCCAGTACTTC. It encodes CASSLGAGKETQYF. The full variable domain, its missing parts supplied by reference TRBV18 and TRBJ2-5, is NAGVMQNPRHLVRRRGQEARLRCSPMKGHSHVYWYRQLPEEGLKFMVYLQKENIIDESGMPKERFSAEFPKEGPSILRIQQVVRGDSAAYFCASSLGAGKETQYFGPGTRLLVL.

This clone was recorded only once. The chain has TRBV5-4 and TRBJ2-1; TRBD2 might be the D (7 bases). Germline loops: CDR1 SGHNT, CDR2 YYREEE (reference sequence). The CDR3 has 15 residues. Trimming removed 2 bases from V and 4 bases from J, with 13 bases in between. The CDR3 spells CASSFGGPAYNEQFF. CDR3 DNA sequence: TGTGCCAGCAGCTTCGGGGGGCCTGCTTACAATGAGCAGTTCTTC.

This clone has only a few counts. The V call is TRBV2, the J call TRBJ1-5; 11 bases fit TRBD1. J lost 6 bases, V lost 6 bases, and 7 bases had no gene match. This CDR3 comprises 15 residues. The germline CDR1 and CDR2 sequences are SNHLY and FYNNEI. The CDR3 sequence: CASRKDRGQGQPQHF. CDR3 bases: TGTGCCAGCAGGAAGGACAGGGGGCAGGGTCAGCCCCAGCATTTT.

The rearrangement joins TRBV3-1 (or the pseudogene TRBV3-2) to TRBJ1-4, with D unclear. The CDR3 is 13 residues long. The V end lost 5 bases, the J end lost 5 bases, and 9 bases lay between the germline ends. CDR1 and CDR2 from the germline V gene are LGHDT and YNNKEL (reference sequence). DNA of the CDR3: TGTGCCAGCAGCGCGGCGGGGAATGAAAAACTGTTTTTT. This codes for CASSAAGNEKLFF.

This clone appeared once. The V gene is TRBV4-2, the J gene TRBJ2-1; possible D gene TRBD2, 6 bases. Trimming took 0 bases from V and 5 from J, leaving 11 bases between them. From germline, CDR1 is LGHNA and CDR2 YNFKEQ. This CDR3 comprises 15 residues. In DNA form, the CDR3 reads TGTGCCAGCAGCCAAGACTGGGACTTAGACAATGAGCAGTTCTTC. Amino acid sequence: CASSQDWDLDNEQFF.

This chain uses TRBV5-4 with TRBJ1-1, with TRBD1 identical over 8 bases. The CDR3 runs to 15 residues. The V gene end was trimmed by 3 bases and the J gene end by 0 bases; junction bases not matched to a gene: 4. CDR1 and CDR2 from the germline V gene are SGHNT and YYREEE (reference sequence). The CDR3 DNA sequence: TGTGCCAGCAGCTGGAGGACAGGGCTGAACACTGAAGCTTTCTTT. Translated: CASSWRTGLNTEAFF.

The chain couples TRBV12-3 or TRBV12-4 to TRBJ2-4; D gene uncertain. CDR3 length: 11 residues. Between the trimmed V and J ends, which lost 5 bases and 12 bases, there was a span of 11 bases. The CDR3 bases are TGTGCCAGCAGTCAGAACAGAGCTCAGTACTTC. Amino acids: CASSQNRAQYF.

The rearrangement joins TRBV27 to TRBJ2-3; 7 positions agree with TRBD2. Unmatched junction bases numbered 3, after V lost 8 bases and J lost 1 base. The CDR3 runs 13 residues. CDR1 and CDR2 from the germline V gene are MNHEY and SMNVEV (reference sequence). CDR3 loop: CASRTSGTDTQYF. The CDR3 region has the DNA TGTGCCAGCCGGACTAGTGGCACAGATACGCAGTATTTT.